The text below deals with one T cell receptor beta chain. Its antigen remains unknown. Profiling relied on immunoSEQ multiplex PCR, and the TCRdb table lists in-frame clones only, not all of them. The sample consists of 300,000 to 400,000 clones, roughly 86% of them appearing once. The CDR3 runs 14 residues. Germline-derived CDR1 and CDR2 are SGHRS and YFSETQ. Trimming shortened V by 2 bases and J by 2 bases, and 10 bases separated the two germline ends. The sample belongs to a study of cytomegalovirus exposure and HLA in healthy donors. Looking at the study overall: The use of the same platform for the 120 validation repertoires and the 550 to 700 first-cohort repertoires was reported by a later analysis. Findings and caveats of the study: For cytomegalovirus status, the classifier reportedly gave diagnoses with high specificity and sensitivity. Confirmation in vitro established that a few CMV-associated chains were specific for CMV antigens. The study found most TCR sequences rare, yet found some public TCRs in many donors.

The sample comprised PBMCs. The chain recombines TRBV5-1 with TRBJ2-5; D possibly corresponds to TRBD1 (5 bases). This receptor was obtained from a man in his thirties or forties in good health and CMV-seronegative. This CDR3 reads CASSFYRNQETQYF. The DNA of the CDR3 is TGCGCCAGCAGCTTCTACAGGAATCAAGAGACCCAGTACTTC.